Below, 9 T cell receptor beta chains from the same sample are listed, as sequenced in a study of blood T cell repertoires in COVID-19. Libraries were prepared by immunoSEQ multiplex PCR; TCRdb keeps only in-frame clonotypes and omits some of them. The sample carries around 250,000 clones, under 90% recorded once. Source material: peripheral blood. These receptor sequences come from a woman aged 18-30 years with acute or convalescent COVID-19.

CDR3 sequence reads: CASSPGKPGHNEQFF. The CDR3 DNA reads TGTGCCAGCTCACCCGGGAAACCCGGGCACAATGAGCAGTTCTTC. The rearrangement uses TRBV18 and TRBJ2-1; tentative D call: TRBD2 (5 bases). From germline, CDR1 is KGHSH and CDR2 LQKENI. Deletions cut 3 bases from V and 5 bases from J, with 14 bases between. This CDR3 contains 15 residues.

The gene calls are TRBV5-1 and TRBJ2-1, with 10 positions matching TRBD1. Losses at the gene ends were 7 bases for V and 4 bases for J; bases not matched to a gene: 14. CDR3 length: 17 residues. Germline V gene lookup returns CDR1 SGHRS and CDR2 YFSETQ. The CDR3: CASGVTPPGQGYNEQFF. The CDR3 DNA reads as TGCGCCAGCGGAGTAACACCGCCGGGACAGGGGTACAATGAGCAGTTCTTC.

The rearrangement joins TRBV11-3 to TRBJ2-1; 15 bases align to TRBD2. Unmatched junction bases numbered 11, after V lost 4 bases and J lost 7 bases. Germline assignment: CDR1 SGHNT and CDR2 YENEEA. The CDR3 has 18 amino acids. For the CDR3, the DNA is TGTGCCAGCAGCTCTGGGACTAGCGGGAGGTCGCTATCGAATGAGCAGTTCTTC. Translation: CASSSGTSGRSLSNEQFF. Filled out from reference TRBV11-3 and TRBJ2-1, the complete variable domain reads EAGVVQSPRYKIIEKKQPVAFWCNPISGHNTLYWYLQNLGQGPELLIRYENEEAVDDSQLPKDRFSAERLKGVDSTLKIQPAELGDSAVYLCASSSGTSGRSLSNEQFFGPGTRLTVL.

V is TRBV6-2 or TRBV6-3 and J is TRBJ2-7; 7 bases line up with TRBD2. Germline V CDR1 and CDR2: MNHEY, SVGEGT. This CDR3 has 13 amino acids. The V segment lost 4 bases and the J segment 4 bases; nucleotides outside the gene matches: 4. CDR3 residues: CASSWGGSYEQYF. CDR3 nucleotide sequence: TGTGCCAGCAGTTGGGGAGGGAGTTACGAGCAGTACTTC.

The genes are TRBV21-1 and TRBJ1-5. TRBV21-1 is flagged as a pseudogene. The CDR3 spans 14 residues. Here the CDR3 reads CASSKRPGNQPQHF. The CDR3, as DNA: TGTGCCAGCAGCAAGCGTCCGGGCAATCAGCCCCAGCATTTT.

Remarks on this clone: Within the sample, other DNA sequences also encode this same CDR3. The V and J genes are TRBV5-1 and TRBJ2-7, with 8 bases fitting TRBD2. The germline V gene has CDR1 SGHRS and CDR2 YFSETQ. Germline trimming cut 0 bases from V and 2 bases from J; bases unmatched to any gene: 4. The CDR3 runs to 15 residues. In nucleotides, the CDR3 is TGCGCCAGCAGCTTGGGACTAGCGCCGACCTACGAGCAGTACTTC. It specifies CASSLGLAPTYEQYF.

This chain joins TRBV6-5 and TRBJ1-3; D is ambiguous. The germline CDR1 and CDR2 sequences are MNHEY and SVGAGI. Deletions cut 2 bases from V and 0 bases from J, with 8 bases between. The CDR3 contains 15 residues. CDR3 nucleotide sequence: TGTGCCAGCAGTTACAGTAGTGACTCTGGAAACACCATATATTTT. Amino acid sequence: CASSYSSDSGNTIYF.

A few counts support this clone. The V and J genes are TRBV27 and TRBJ2-7; 7 bases are shared with TRBD2. This CDR3 is built from 16 residues. Germline CDR1 MNHEY, CDR2 SMNVEV (reference sequence). V trimming: 6 bases; J trimming: 0 bases; junction bases outside the gene matches: 11. CDR3 nucleotides: TGTGCCAGCAGGGGTGCTCGTGCTAGCGGCTCCTACGAGCAGTACTTC. Its translation is CASRGARASGSYEQYF.

CDR3: CASSRAAGVVGELFF. Here the CDR3 DNA reads TGCGCCAGCAGCCGAGCGGCAGGGGTGGTCGGGGAGCTGTTTTTT. The chain uses TRBV4-1 and TRBJ2-2; TRBD1 is a possible D gene (6 bases). The CDR3 runs 15 residues. V was shortened by 4 bases and J by 7 bases, with 16 bases between the two germline ends. Looked up from germline, CDR1 is MGHRA and CDR2 is YSYEKL.